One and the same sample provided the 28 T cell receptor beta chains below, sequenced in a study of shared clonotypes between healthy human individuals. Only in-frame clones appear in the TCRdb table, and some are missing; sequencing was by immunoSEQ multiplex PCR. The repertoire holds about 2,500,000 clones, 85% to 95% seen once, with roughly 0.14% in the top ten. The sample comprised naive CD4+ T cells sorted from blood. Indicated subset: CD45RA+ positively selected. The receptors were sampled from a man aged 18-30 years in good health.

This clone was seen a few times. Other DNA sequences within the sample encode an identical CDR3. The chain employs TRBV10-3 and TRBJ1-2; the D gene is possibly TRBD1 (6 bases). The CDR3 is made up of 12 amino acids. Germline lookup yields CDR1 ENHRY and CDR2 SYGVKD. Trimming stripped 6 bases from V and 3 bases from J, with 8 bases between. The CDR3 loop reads CAISRTDYGYTF. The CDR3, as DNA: TGTGCCATCAGCCGGACAGACTATGGCTACACCTTC.

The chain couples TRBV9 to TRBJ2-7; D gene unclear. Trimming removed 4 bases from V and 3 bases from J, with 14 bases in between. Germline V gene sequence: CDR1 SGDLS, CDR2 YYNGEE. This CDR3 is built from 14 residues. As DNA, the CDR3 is TGTGCCAGCAGCCTCGGGCCGGAGTTCTACGAGCAGTACTTC. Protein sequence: CASSLGPEFYEQYF.

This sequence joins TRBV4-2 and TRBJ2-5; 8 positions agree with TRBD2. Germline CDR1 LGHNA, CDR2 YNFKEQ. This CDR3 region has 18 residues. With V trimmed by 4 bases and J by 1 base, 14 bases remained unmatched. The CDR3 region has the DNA TGTGCCAGCAGCCCCCGGGGGGTGGTAGCGGGGCGCCAAGAGACCCAGTACTTC. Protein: CASSPRGVVAGRQETQYF.

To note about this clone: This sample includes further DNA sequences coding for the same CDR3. The CDR3 here is CASSLLQGGTDTQYF. In nucleotides, the CDR3 is TGCGCCAGCAGCTTGCTTCAGGGGGGCACAGATACGCAGTATTTT. The chain has TRBV5-1 and TRBJ2-3, with 7 bases matching TRBD1. The ends lost 1 base at V and 1 base at J; junction bases unmatched: 3. There are 15 residues in the CDR3. Per germline, CDR1 SGHRS and CDR2 YFSETQ.

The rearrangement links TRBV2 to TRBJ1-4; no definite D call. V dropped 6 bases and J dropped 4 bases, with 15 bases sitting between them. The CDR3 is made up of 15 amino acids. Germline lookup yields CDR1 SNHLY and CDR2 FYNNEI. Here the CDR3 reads CASRPDTGFNEKLFF. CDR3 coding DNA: TGTGCCAGCAGACCCGACACGGGCTTTAATGAAAAACTGTTTTTT.

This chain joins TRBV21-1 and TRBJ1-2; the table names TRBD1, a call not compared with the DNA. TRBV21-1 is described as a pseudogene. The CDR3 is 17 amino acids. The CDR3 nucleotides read TGTGCCAGCAGCAAAGCGCTTTGGGAACAGGATGACTATGGCTACACCTTC. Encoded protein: CASSKALWEQDDYGYTF.

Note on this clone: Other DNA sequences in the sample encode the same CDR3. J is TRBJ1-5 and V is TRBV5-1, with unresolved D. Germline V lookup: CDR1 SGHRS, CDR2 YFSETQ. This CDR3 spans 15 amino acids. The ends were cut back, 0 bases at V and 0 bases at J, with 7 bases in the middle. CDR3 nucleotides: TGCGCCAGCAGCTTGGGTCACAATAGCAATCAGCCCCAGCATTTT. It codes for CASSLGHNSNQPQHF.

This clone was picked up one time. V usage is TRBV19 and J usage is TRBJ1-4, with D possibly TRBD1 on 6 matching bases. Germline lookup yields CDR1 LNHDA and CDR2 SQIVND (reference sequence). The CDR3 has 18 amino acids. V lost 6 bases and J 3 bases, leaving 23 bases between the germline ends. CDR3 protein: CASRQRHVIGTPNEKLFF. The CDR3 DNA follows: TGTGCCAGTAGGCAACGCCATGTCATCGGGACACCTAATGAAAAACTGTTTTTT.

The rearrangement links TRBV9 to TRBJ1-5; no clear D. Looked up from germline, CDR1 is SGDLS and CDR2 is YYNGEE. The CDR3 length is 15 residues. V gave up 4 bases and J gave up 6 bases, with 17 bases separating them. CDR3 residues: CASSTTDQRSQPQHF. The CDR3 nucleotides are TGTGCCAGCAGCACCACGGACCAGAGGAGTCAGCCCCAGCATTTT.

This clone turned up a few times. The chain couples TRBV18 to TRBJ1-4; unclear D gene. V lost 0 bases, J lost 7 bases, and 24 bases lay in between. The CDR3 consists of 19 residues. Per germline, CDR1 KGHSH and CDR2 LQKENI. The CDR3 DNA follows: TGTGCCAGCTCACCACCGGGAGACGTCGCGGTGGGCGTGGGTGAAAAACTGTTTTTT. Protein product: CASSPPGDVAVGVGEKLFF.

CDR3 region: CASRLGTANTGELFF. CDR3 nucleotide sequence: TGTGCCAGCAGGTTGGGGACGGCGAACACCGGGGAGCTGTTTTTT. The rearrangement joins TRBV6-1 to TRBJ2-2; D tentatively reads TRBD1 or TRBD2 (5 bases each). Germline CDR1 and CDR2: MNHNS and SASEGT. V lost 6 bases and J 0 bases, leaving 11 bases between the germline ends. The length of the CDR3 is 15 residues.

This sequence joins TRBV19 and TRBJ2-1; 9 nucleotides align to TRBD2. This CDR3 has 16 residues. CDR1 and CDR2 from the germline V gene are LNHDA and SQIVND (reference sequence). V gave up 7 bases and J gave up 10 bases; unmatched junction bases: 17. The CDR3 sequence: CASTTRQREDLGEQFF. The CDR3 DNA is TGTGCCAGTACCACCCGCCAGCGGGAGGACCTTGGCGAGCAGTTCTTC.

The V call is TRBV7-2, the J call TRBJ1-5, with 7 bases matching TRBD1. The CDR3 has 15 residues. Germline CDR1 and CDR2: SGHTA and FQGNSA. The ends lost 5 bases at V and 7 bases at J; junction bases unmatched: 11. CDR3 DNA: TGTGCCAGCAGCAAGGAGACAGGGAATGGACAGCCCCAGCATTTT. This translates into CASSKETGNGQPQHF.

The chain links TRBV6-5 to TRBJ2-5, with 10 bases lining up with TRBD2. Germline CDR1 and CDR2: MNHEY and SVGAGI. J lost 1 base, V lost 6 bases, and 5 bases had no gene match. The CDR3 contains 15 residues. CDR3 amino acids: CASRSGGAPQETQYF. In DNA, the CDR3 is TGTGCCAGCAGGAGCGGGGGGGCCCCCCAAGAGACCCAGTACTTC.

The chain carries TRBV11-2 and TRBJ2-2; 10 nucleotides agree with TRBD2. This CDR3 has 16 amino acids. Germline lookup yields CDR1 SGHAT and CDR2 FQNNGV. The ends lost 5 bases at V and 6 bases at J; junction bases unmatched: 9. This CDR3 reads CASSRIASGSAGELFF. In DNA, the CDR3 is TGTGCCAGCAGCCGAATTGCTAGCGGGAGCGCCGGGGAGCTGTTTTTT.

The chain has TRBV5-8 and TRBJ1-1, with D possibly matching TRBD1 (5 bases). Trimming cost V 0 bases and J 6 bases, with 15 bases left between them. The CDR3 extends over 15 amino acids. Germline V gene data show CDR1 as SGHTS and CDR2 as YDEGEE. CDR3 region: CASSLVSGTSSEAFF. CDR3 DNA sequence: TGTGCCAGCAGCTTGGTGTCAGGGACTTCCTCTGAAGCTTTCTTT.

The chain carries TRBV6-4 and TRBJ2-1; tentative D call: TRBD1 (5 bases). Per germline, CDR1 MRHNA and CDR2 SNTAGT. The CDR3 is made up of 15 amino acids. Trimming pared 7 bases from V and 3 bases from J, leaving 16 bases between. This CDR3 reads CASNVLGVDYNEQFF. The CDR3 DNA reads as TGTGCCAGCAACGTGTTAGGGGTCGACTACAATGAGCAGTTCTTC.

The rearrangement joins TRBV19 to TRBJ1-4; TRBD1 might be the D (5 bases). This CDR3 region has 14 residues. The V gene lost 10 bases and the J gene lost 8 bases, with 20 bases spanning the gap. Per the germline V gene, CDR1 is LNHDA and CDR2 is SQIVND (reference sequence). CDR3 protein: CATYAGGKVEKLFF. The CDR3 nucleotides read TGTGCCACTTACGCCGGGGGGAAGGTAGAAAAACTGTTTTTT.

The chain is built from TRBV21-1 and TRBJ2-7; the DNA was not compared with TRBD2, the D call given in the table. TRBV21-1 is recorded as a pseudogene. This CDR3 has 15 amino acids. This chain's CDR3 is CASSKDWTSGYEQYF. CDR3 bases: TGTGCCAGCAGCAAAGATTGGACTAGCGGTTACGAGCAGTACTTC.

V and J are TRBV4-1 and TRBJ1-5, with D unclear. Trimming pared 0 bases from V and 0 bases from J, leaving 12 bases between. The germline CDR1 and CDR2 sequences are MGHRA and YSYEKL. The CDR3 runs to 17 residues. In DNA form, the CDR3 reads TGCGCCAGCAGCCAAGATTGGAACGGTTATAGCAATCAGCCCCAGCATTTT. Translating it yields CASSQDWNGYSNQPQHF.

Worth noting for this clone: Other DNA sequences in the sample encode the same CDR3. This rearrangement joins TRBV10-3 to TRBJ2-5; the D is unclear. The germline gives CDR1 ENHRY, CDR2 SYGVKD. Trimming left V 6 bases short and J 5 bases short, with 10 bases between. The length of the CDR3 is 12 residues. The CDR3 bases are TGTGCCATCAGCCGAGACTCGGAGACCCAGTACTTC. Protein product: CAISRDSETQYF.

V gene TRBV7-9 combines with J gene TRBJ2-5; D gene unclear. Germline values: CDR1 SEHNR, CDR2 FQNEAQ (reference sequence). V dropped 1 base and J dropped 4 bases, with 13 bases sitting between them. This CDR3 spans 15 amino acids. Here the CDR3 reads CASSLDTLGTETQYF. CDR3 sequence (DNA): TGTGCCAGCAGCTTAGATACCCTCGGCACAGAGACCCAGTACTTC.

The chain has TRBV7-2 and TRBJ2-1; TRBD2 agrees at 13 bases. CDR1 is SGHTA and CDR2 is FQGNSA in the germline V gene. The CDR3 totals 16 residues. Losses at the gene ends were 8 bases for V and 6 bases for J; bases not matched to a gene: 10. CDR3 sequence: CASRWTSGSIGNEQFF. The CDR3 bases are TGTGCCAGCCGATGGACTAGCGGGAGTATAGGCAATGAGCAGTTCTTC.

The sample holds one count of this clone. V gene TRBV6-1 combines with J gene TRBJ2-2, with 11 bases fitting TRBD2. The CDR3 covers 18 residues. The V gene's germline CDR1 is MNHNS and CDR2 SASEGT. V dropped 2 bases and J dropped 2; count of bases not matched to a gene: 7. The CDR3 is CASSENSSGGINTGELFF. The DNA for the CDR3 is TGTGCCAGCAGTGAAAACTCTAGCGGGGGGATTAACACCGGGGAGCTGTTTTTT.

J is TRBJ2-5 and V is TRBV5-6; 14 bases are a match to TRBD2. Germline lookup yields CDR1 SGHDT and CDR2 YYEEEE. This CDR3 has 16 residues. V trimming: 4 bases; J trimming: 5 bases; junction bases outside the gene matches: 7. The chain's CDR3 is CASSIRTSGRRETQYF. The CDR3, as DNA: TGTGCCAGCAGCATCCGGACTAGCGGGAGGAGGGAGACCCAGTACTTC.

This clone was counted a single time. The CDR3 nucleotides are TGTGCCAGCAGTGACTGGACAGGGGGCCTGGCTGGGGCCAACGTCCTGACTTTC. Translating it yields CASSDWTGGLAGANVLTF. J is TRBJ2-6 and V is TRBV6-1, with 11 bases that match TRBD1. Unmatched junction bases numbered 6, after V lost 3 bases and J lost 2 bases. The germline V gene encodes CDR1 MNHNS and CDR2 SASEGT. The CDR3 is 18 amino acids.

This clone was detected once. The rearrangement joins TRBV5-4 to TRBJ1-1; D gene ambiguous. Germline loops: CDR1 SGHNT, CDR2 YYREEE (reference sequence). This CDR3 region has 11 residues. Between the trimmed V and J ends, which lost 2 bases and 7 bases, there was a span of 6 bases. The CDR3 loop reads CASSFSSEAFF. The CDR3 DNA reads TGTGCCAGCAGCTTCAGCAGTGAAGCTTTCTTT. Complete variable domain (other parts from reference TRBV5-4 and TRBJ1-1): ETGVTQSPTHLIKTRGQQVTLRCSSQSGHNTVSWYQQALGQGPQFIFQYYREEENGRGNFPPRFSGLQFPNYSSELNVNALELDDSALYLCASSFSSEAFFGQGTRLTVV.

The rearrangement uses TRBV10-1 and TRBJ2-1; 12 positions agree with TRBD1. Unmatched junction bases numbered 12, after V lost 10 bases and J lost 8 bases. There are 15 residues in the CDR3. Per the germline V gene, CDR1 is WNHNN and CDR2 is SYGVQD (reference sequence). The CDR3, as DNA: TGCGCCAACACAGGGCCGGGACAGGGGGCCGATGAGCAGTTCTTC. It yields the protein CANTGPGQGADEQFF.